The 23 T cell receptor beta chains presented below share a single source sample, sequenced in a study of metastatic and nonmetastatic thyroid tumors. Prior to thyroid surgery, none of the patients had received any treatment. TCRdb reprocessed the PCR reads via MiXCR. The sample shows approximately 3,700 clones, just over 35% of them seen only once. Sequencing was done on a sample of adjacent normal tissue. All receptors come from a female donor with papillary thyroid cancer or a benign thyroid nodule (not recorded which). Some clones in this sample may be carry-over from other donors' samples.

The chain combines TRBV20-1 with TRBJ1-1; 7 nucleotides align to TRBD1. The CDR3 is 14 residues long. CDR1 and CDR2 from the germline V gene are DFQATT and SNEGSKA (reference sequence). Trimming took 2 bases from V and 1 from J; bases not matched to a gene: 4. In nucleotides, the CDR3 is TGCAGTGCTAGACAGGGGGGGCCGAACACTGAAGCTTTCTTT. Translating gives CSARQGGPNTEAFF.

About this clone: The junction differs from germline at one of its ends, possibly a read error. The chain links TRBV5-1 to TRBJ2-1; perhaps TRBD1 as D (6 bases). CDR1 and CDR2 (germline): SGHRS, YFSETQ. The CDR3 length is 14 residues. DNA of the CDR3: TGCGCCAGCAGCTTGGGACAGGTTGGGGGTGAGCAATTCTTC. It specifies CASSLGQVGGEQFF. Variable domain in full (rest from reference TRBV5-1 and TRBJ2-1): KAGVTQTPRYLIKTRGQQVTLSCSPISGHRSVSWYQQTPGQGLQFLFEYFSETQRNKGNFPGRFSGRQFSNSRSEMNVSTLELGDSALYLCASSLGQVGGEQFFGPGTRLTVL.

V gene TRBV7-2 combines with J gene TRBJ2-7; TRBD1 aligns across 10 bases. V was clipped by 5 bases and J by 2 bases; unmatched bases: 6. Germline V gives CDR1 SGHTA, CDR2 FQGNSA. This CDR3 contains 15 residues. CDR3 sequence reads: CASSLGGTGAYEQYF. For the CDR3, the DNA is TGTGCCAGCAGCCTAGGGGGGACAGGGGCCTACGAGCAGTACTTC. Using reference TRBV7-2 and TRBJ2-7 for the parts outside the CDR3, the full variable domain is GAGVSQSPSNKVTEKGKDVELRCDPISGHTALYWYRQSLGQGLEFLIYFQGNSAPDKSGLPSDRFSAERTGGSVSTLTIQRTQQEDSAVYLCASSLGGTGAYEQYFGPGTRLTVT.

J is TRBJ1-1 and V is TRBV6-5; perhaps TRBD1 as D (6 bases). Germline CDR1 is MNHEY and CDR2 is SVGAGI. The CDR3 contains 15 residues. V gave up 10 bases and J gave up 2 bases, with 20 bases separating them. The CDR3 coding sequence is TGTGCCACCAGATACCGGGACACTATTAACACTGAAGCTTTCTTT. This gives the protein CATRYRDTINTEAFF.

The chain couples TRBV6-2 or TRBV6-3 to TRBJ2-1; D may be TRBD2 (5 bases). Germline lookup yields CDR1 MNHEY and CDR2 SVGEGT. The CDR3 contains 12 residues. V was pared by 4 bases and J by 9 bases, with 10 bases between. CDR3 sequence: CASSLSAGEQFF. The CDR3 nucleotides read TGTGCCAGCAGTTTGTCCGCGGGTGAGCAGTTCTTC.

The chain recombines TRBV11-3 with TRBJ2-2, with D perhaps matching TRBD1 (6 bases). CDR1 is SGHNT, CDR2 YENEEA, per germline. Trimming left V 5 bases short and J 2 bases short, with 15 bases between. The CDR3 runs to 16 residues. This CDR3 is CASSERTDFNTGELFF. The CDR3 DNA is TGTGCCAGCAGCGAACGGACAGACTTCAACACCGGGGAGCTGTTTTTT.

Within the sample, this clone is medium-sized. The V and J genes are TRBV10-1 and TRBJ2-3; 11 nucleotides line up with TRBD1. The CDR3 runs to 19 residues. The germline CDR1 and CDR2 sequences are WNHNN and SYGVQD (reference sequence). With V trimmed by 9 bases and J by 5 bases, 22 bases remained unmatched. For the CDR3, the DNA is TGCGCCAGACACGCCACTACCCGGGGACAGGGGGGTTTAGGAGATACGCAGTATTTT. Its protein is CARHATTRGQGGLGDTQYF.

This sequence joins TRBV12-3 or TRBV12-4 and TRBJ1-3; D remains ambiguous. V dropped 8 bases and J dropped 4 bases, with 15 bases sitting between them. The CDR3 has 14 amino acids. The CDR3 here is CASGKVFSGNTIYF. The DNA of the CDR3 is TGTGCCAGCGGGAAAGTATTCTCAGGAAACACCATATATTTT.

With regard to this clone: One end of the junction is discordant with germline, which a read error may explain. The chain carries TRBV11-1 and TRBJ1-2, with 10 positions matching TRBD1. The V gene's germline CDR1 is SGHAT and CDR2 FQDESV (reference sequence). The CDR3 contains 14 residues. The CDR3 DNA reads as TGTGCCAGTAGCTTCGGACAGGGGGTTGATGGCTACACCTTC. This gives the protein CASSFGQGVDGYTF.

The chain joins TRBV7-9 to TRBJ2-5, with 14 bases identical to TRBD2. The J call may be mistaken, given a closer DNA end match to TRBJ2-1. The CDR3 contains 16 residues. Germline V gene lookup returns CDR1 SEHNR and CDR2 FQNEAQ (reference sequence). The CDR3 spells CAIYTAGLAGVREQFF. CDR3 nucleotide sequence: TGTGCCATATACACTGCGGGACTAGCGGGAGTAAGAGAGCAGTTCTTC.

In this sample, this clone turned up a few times. A read error may produce the germline difference seen at one junction end. V is TRBV28 and J is TRBJ2-7; 12 positions agree with TRBD1. The length of the CDR3 is 14 residues. Germline V gives CDR1 MDHEN, CDR2 SYDVKM. Written as DNA, the CDR3 is TGTGCCAGAACCCAGGGACAGGGGGCATACGAGAAGTACTTC. As protein: CARTQGQGAYEKYF.

Concerning this clone: Because it lacks the conserved phenylalanine or tryptophan at the end, this CDR3 is likely a read error. The chain couples TRBV6-5 to TRBJ2-7, with TRBD1 matching 10 bases. Germline V gives CDR1 MNHEY, CDR2 SVGAGI. V trimming: 9 bases; J trimming: 3 bases; junction bases outside the gene matches: 14. This CDR3 comprises 16 residues. DNA for the CDR3: TGTGCCAGAAGCTACCGGGGGGGGACAGGGGACTACGAGCAGTACCTC. Translated, it gives CARSYRGGTGDYEQYL.

CDR3 nucleotides: TGCAGTGCTAAGCCACGGACTAGTTTTTATCACGAGCAGTACTTC. It translates to CSAKPRTSFYHEQYF. The V call is TRBV20-1, the J call TRBJ2-7; 7 nucleotides align to TRBD2. V lost 4 bases and J lost 5; bases outside the gene matches: 14. CDR1 is DFQATT and CDR2 is SNEGSKA in the germline V gene (reference sequence). The CDR3 extends over 15 amino acids.

A remark on this clone: At one end the junction does not follow the germline gene, possibly because of a read error. The chain uses TRBV12-3 or TRBV12-4 and TRBJ2-2; D gene ambiguous. The length of the CDR3 is 14 residues. CDR3 in DNA: TGTGCCAGCAGTTTATTACAGAACGCCGGGGAGCTGTTTTTT. Translated: CASSLLQNAGELFF.

This clone was detected a few times. The chain couples TRBV28 to TRBJ2-2, with a weak D call TRBD1 (6 bases). This CDR3 has 15 amino acids. From germline, CDR1 is MDHEN and CDR2 SYDVKM. V shed 3 bases and J shed 9 bases, with 17 bases lying between them. The DNA for the CDR3 is TGTGCCAGCAGTTTTGGAGGACAGTCCTCAAGGGAGCTGTTTTTT. Protein product: CASSFGGQSSRELFF.

In its sample, this clone was seen a few times. This rearrangement joins TRBV28 to TRBJ2-7, with 11 bases lining up with TRBD1. With V trimmed by 10 bases and J by 0 bases, 8 bases remained unmatched. The CDR3 is made up of 15 amino acids. CDR1 is MDHEN and CDR2 is SYDVKM in the germline V gene. The CDR3 DNA follows: TGTGCCACCTCTTCCGGGACAGGGGGCTCCTACGAGCAGTACTTC. Translated: CATSSGTGGSYEQYF.

The rearrangement uses TRBV20-1 and TRBJ1-2; no clear D gene. The V gene's germline CDR1 is DFQATT and CDR2 SNEGSKA (reference sequence). This CDR3 has 15 amino acids. V gave up 4 bases and J gave up 0 bases, with 15 bases separating them. The DNA of the CDR3 is TGCAGTGCTAACCGATTTGGAAGGGCTAACTATGGCTACACCTTC. Its translation: CSANRFGRANYGYTF.

The genes are TRBV27 and TRBJ2-2; possibly TRBD2 for D (6 bases). This CDR3 has 15 amino acids. Germline V lookup: CDR1 MNHEY, CDR2 SMNVEV (reference sequence). The V and J ends lost 6 bases and 6 bases respectively, with 17 bases between them. As DNA, the CDR3 is TGTGCCAGCAGAAAAGGAGGGAATGGTCCCGGGGAGCTGTTTTTT. Translated: CASRKGGNGPGELFF.

V gene TRBV7-2 combines with J gene TRBJ2-7; 8 bases fit TRBD2. Germline loops: CDR1 SGHTA, CDR2 FQGNSA. V gave up 2 bases and J gave up 3 bases; unmatched junction bases: 0. The CDR3 is made up of 13 amino acids. Here the CDR3 reads CASSLSGGYEQYF. The CDR3 nucleotides are TGTGCCAGCAGCTTAAGCGGGGGCTACGAGCAGTACTTC.

This clone is labeled as large. In DNA, the CDR3 is TGTGCCAGCAGTTACACGAGGCTAACAGCATACGAGCAGTACTTC. Residues: CASSYTRLTAYEQYF. The gene calls are TRBV6-2 or TRBV6-3 and TRBJ2-7; D not resolved. The CDR3 is made up of 15 amino acids. Per germline, CDR1 MNHEY and CDR2 SVGEGT. The V end was cut by 2 bases, the J end by 4 bases, with 15 bases between.

Only a few counts were recorded for this clone. A junction boundary mismatches the germline segment, possibly from a read error. This rearrangement joins TRBV6-1 to TRBJ1-2; D is uncertain. CDR3 size: 12 residues. CDR1 is MNHNS and CDR2 is SASEGT in the germline V gene. CDR3 sequence reads: CTSTTVVYGYTF. The DNA of the CDR3 is TGTACCAGCACTACAGTGGTTTATGGCTACACCTTC.

The chain employs TRBV6-2 or TRBV6-3 and TRBJ1-2; 8 bases match TRBD1. Trimming at V came to 4 bases and at J to 4 bases, leaving 5 bases not matched to a gene. The CDR3 contains 14 residues. From germline, CDR1 is MNHEY and CDR2 SVGEGT. The CDR3 region has the DNA TGTGCCAGCAGTTTTTGGACAGGGCTCTATGGCTACACCTTC. Residues: CASSFWTGLYGYTF.

This sequence joins TRBV6-6 and TRBJ1-3; D possibly corresponds to TRBD1 (5 bases). The V gene lost 2 bases and the J gene lost 0 bases, with 14 bases spanning the gap. Germline CDR1 MNHNY, CDR2 SVGAGI (reference sequence). The CDR3 is 17 residues long. CDR3 loop: CASSYGEGGVSGNTIYF. The CDR3 nucleotides read TGTGCCAGCAGTTACGGGGAGGGAGGGGTCTCTGGAAACACCATATATTTT.